These 5 T cell receptor beta chains share one sample of origin, sequenced in a study of blood T cell repertoires in COVID-19. Only in-frame clones appear in the TCRdb table, and some are missing; sequencing was by immunoSEQ multiplex PCR. The sample yields about 110,000 clones, over 80% seen once. Material: peripheral blood. These receptors all come from a woman in her 70s with acute or convalescent COVID-19.

The rearrangement links TRBV7-2 to TRBJ1-1, with D unresolved. This CDR3 contains 14 residues. Deletions cut 3 bases from V and 1 base from J, with 9 bases between. Germline assignment: CDR1 SGHTA and CDR2 FQGNSA. CDR3 loop: CASSFVGRNTEAFF. CDR3 bases: TGTGCCAGCAGCTTCGTAGGGAGGAACACTGAAGCTTTCTTT.

CDR3 loop: CAIKKTSATYDTYNEQFF. CDR3 in DNA: TGTGCCATCAAGAAGACTAGCGCAACCTACGATACCTACAATGAGCAGTTCTTC. The chain couples TRBV10-3 to TRBJ2-1, with TRBD2 identical over 8 bases. J lost 2 bases, V lost 7 bases, and 16 bases had no gene match. In germline, CDR1 is ENHRY, CDR2 SYGVKD. CDR3 size: 18 residues.

The rearrangement links TRBV7-9 to TRBJ2-7; TRBD2 might be the D (5 bases). Trimming pared 6 bases from V and 5 bases from J, leaving 20 bases between. CDR3 size: 15 residues. Germline V gives CDR1 SEHNR, CDR2 FQNEAQ (reference sequence). In DNA form, the CDR3 reads TGTGCCAGCAGGGAGACTGGACTGCCAGTTCACGAGCAGTACTTC. This gives the protein CASRETGLPVHEQYF.

V gene TRBV7-9 combines with J gene TRBJ2-2; D is unclear. The CDR3 totals 13 residues. Germline V gene lookup returns CDR1 SEHNR and CDR2 FQNEAQ (reference sequence). V lost 3 bases and J 7 bases, leaving 9 bases between the germline ends. The DNA for the CDR3 is TGTGCCAGCAGCTTCCCCCCCCACGGGGAGCTGTTTTTT. Amino acid sequence: CASSFPPHGELFF.

The V and J genes are TRBV7-8 and TRBJ2-5, with D hard to call. V was trimmed by 7 bases and J by 1 base, leaving 19 bases between them. This CDR3 has 16 amino acids. Germline V gene data show CDR1 as SGHVS and CDR2 as FQNEAQ. The CDR3 is CASIPFRRRSQETQYF. CDR3 bases: TGTGCCAGCATCCCATTTAGACGACGGAGCCAAGAGACCCAGTACTTC.